These 19 T cell receptor beta chains share one sample of origin, sequenced in a study of T cell clonotyping in hematopoietic cell transplantation. Time point denoted: recipient sample about 28 days before transplant, after cytoreduction. TCRdb's copy holds only in-frame clones and misses some; the assay was immunoSEQ multiplex PCR. The sample includes 25,000 to 35,000 clones, 70% to 75% of them seen just once. This material consisted of peripheral blood mononuclear cells, taken before stem cell transplant. The receptors were sampled from a middle-aged man with myelodysplastic syndrome. Some clones in this sample may be carry-over from other donors' samples.

This clone appeared a few times. The rearrangement joins TRBV25-1 to TRBJ2-3, with TRBD2 matching 8 bases. Germline trimming cut 3 bases from V and 8 bases from J; bases unmatched to any gene: 7. Per the germline V gene, CDR1 is MGHDK and CDR2 is SYGVNS. The CDR3 spans 14 residues. The CDR3 spells CASSEFGGDGTQYF. In DNA, the CDR3 is TGTGCCAGCAGTGAGTTCGGGGGGGACGGTACGCAGTATTTT.

The chain employs TRBV4-1 and TRBJ1-2, with TRBD1 matching over 8 bases. Trimming took 4 bases from V and 2 from J; bases not matched to a gene: 6. CDR3 length: 15 amino acids. Germline V gene data show CDR1 as MGHRA and CDR2 as YSYEKL. This CDR3 is CASSLRQGQNYGYTF. The CDR3 nucleotides are TGCGCCAGCAGCCTAAGACAGGGGCAAAACTATGGCTACACCTTC.

The V and J genes are TRBV5-1 and TRBJ2-7; TRBD1 aligns across 11 bases. Unmatched junction bases numbered 6, after V lost 4 bases and J lost 6 bases. The CDR3 totals 14 residues. CDR1 is SGHRS and CDR2 is YFSETQ in the germline V gene. Here the CDR3 DNA reads TGCGCCAGCAGCAAGGACAGGGGGCGCATCGAGCAGTACTTC. It is translated as CASSKDRGRIEQYF.

V is TRBV27 and J is TRBJ2-3; D call uncertain. Per the germline V gene, CDR1 is MNHEY and CDR2 is SMNVEV (reference sequence). V lost 3 bases, J lost 3 bases, and 13 bases lay in between. The CDR3 sequence is 15 residues long. The CDR3 loop reads CASSFLGLATDTQYF. CDR3 DNA: TGTGCCAGCAGTTTTTTAGGGCTCGCTACAGATACGCAGTATTTT.

V usage is TRBV29-1 and J usage is TRBJ1-2; D is unresolved. CDR3 length equals 13 residues. Germline V CDR1 and CDR2: SQVTM, ANQGSEA. The V end lost 4 bases, the J end lost 4 bases, and 13 bases lay between the germline ends. The CDR3 is CSVGDLTLYGYTF. The CDR3 nucleotides read TGCAGCGTTGGGGATCTAACCCTCTATGGCTACACCTTC. Full variable domain (missing parts from reference TRBV29-1 and TRBJ1-2): SAVISQKPSRDICQRGTSLTIQCQVDSQVTMMFWYRQQPGQSLTLIATANQGSEATYESGFVIDKFPISRPNLTFSTLTVSNMSPEDSSIYLCSVGDLTLYGYTFGSGTRLTVV.

The gene calls are TRBV2 and TRBJ2-7; TRBD2 is a possible D gene (5 bases). This CDR3 is built from 13 residues. Germline V gene lookup returns CDR1 SNHLY and CDR2 FYNNEI. V was pared by 7 bases and J by 6 bases, with 16 bases between. CDR3 amino acids: CASNPEVRGEQYF. The CDR3 DNA follows: TGTGCCAGCAACCCGGAGGTCCGGGGCGAGCAGTACTTC.

This chain uses TRBV25-1 with TRBJ2-1; no firm D call. This CDR3 has 14 amino acids. Trimming cost V 5 bases and J 4 bases, with 12 bases left between them. CDR1 MGHDK and CDR2 SYGVNS come from the germline V gene. CDR3 amino acids: CASSRDGLYNEQFF. CDR3 DNA: TGTGCCAGCAGTCGCGACGGTCTATACAATGAGCAGTTCTTC.

This chain links TRBV5-1 with TRBJ2-7; 7 bases are a match to TRBD2. Germline lookup yields CDR1 SGHRS and CDR2 YFSETQ. V lost 4 bases to trimming and J lost 2 bases; unmatched junction nucleotides: 6. CDR3 length: 14 amino acids. The CDR3 DNA follows: TGCGCCAGCAGCCAATTAGCGGGTGCCTACGAGCAGTACTTC. Protein product: CASSQLAGAYEQYF.

This clone was detected only a few times. The CDR3 DNA sequence: TGTGCCAGCAGTTTACCAGGATGGGACAATGAGCAGTTCTTC. It translates to CASSLPGWDNEQFF. The rearrangement links TRBV27 to TRBJ2-1, with D uncertain. Trimming pared 2 bases from V and 5 bases from J, leaving 10 bases between. This CDR3 has 14 residues. Germline loops: CDR1 MNHEY, CDR2 SMNVEV (reference sequence).

The V and J genes are TRBV6-5 and TRBJ2-2; D is perhaps TRBD1 (6 bases). The CDR3 contains 15 residues. The germline V and J ends were trimmed by 1 base and 8 bases, with 14 bases remaining between them. Germline loops: CDR1 MNHEY, CDR2 SVGAGI. The DNA for the CDR3 is TGTGCCAGCAGTTACTTGCACAGGGCGCAGGGGGAGCTGTTTTTT. Translated, it gives CASSYLHRAQGELFF.

This chain links TRBV5-4 with TRBJ2-7, with 8 positions matching TRBD1. The junction had 9 bases not matched to a gene; V was cut back by 4 bases and J by 6 bases. CDR3 length equals 14 residues. Germline-derived CDR1 and CDR2 are SGHNT and YYREEE (reference sequence). CDR3 DNA: TGTGCCAGCAGCGCGGACAGGGCAAGTAGCGAGCAGTACTTC. Its protein is CASSADRASSEQYF.

This chain connects TRBV11-2 to TRBJ2-7, with D possibly TRBD2 on 7 matching bases. CDR3 length equals 16 residues. The V end was cut by 3 bases, the J end by 0 bases, with 15 bases between. CDR1 is SGHAT and CDR2 is FQNNGV in the germline V gene. Here the CDR3 reads CASSLIGGRSSYEQYF. CDR3 nucleotides: TGTGCCAGCAGCTTGATCGGGGGGCGAAGCTCCTACGAGCAGTACTTC.

V and J are TRBV5-6 and TRBJ2-1; D is unresolved. Germline V gene lookup returns CDR1 SGHDT and CDR2 YYEEEE. The CDR3 covers 15 residues. V shed 0 bases and J shed 0 bases, with 7 bases lying between them. CDR3 in DNA: TGTGCCAGCAGCTTGGGTCTTAGCTCCTACAATGAGCAGTTCTTC. Its translation is CASSLGLSSYNEQFF.

The chain links TRBV28 to TRBJ1-4; D may be TRBD1 (5 bases). There are 16 residues in the CDR3. Germline-derived CDR1 and CDR2 are MDHEN and SYDVKM. Trimming removed 6 bases from V and 8 bases from J, with 22 bases in between. The CDR3 region has the DNA TGTGCCAGCAGCCTTTCCCCCGGGGGGGTAAGAGAAAAACTGTTTTTT. Its translation: CASSLSPGGVREKLFF.

This rearrangement joins TRBV19 to TRBJ2-7; 10 nucleotides align to TRBD2. The CDR3 consists of 14 residues. The ends lost 3 bases at V and 4 bases at J; junction bases unmatched: 3. Germline V gene data show CDR1 as LNHDA and CDR2 as SQIVND (reference sequence). The CDR3 region is CASSITAGGYEQYF. In DNA form, the CDR3 reads TGTGCCAGTAGTATTACAGCGGGAGGGTACGAGCAGTACTTC.

This chain uses TRBV27 with TRBJ1-2; D may be TRBD1 (5 bases). The CDR3 has 13 residues. Germline CDR1 and CDR2: MNHEY and SMNVEV (reference sequence). V was clipped by 6 bases and J by 4 bases, with 12 bases between them. CDR3 sequence: CASSPDGGYGYTF. In DNA, the CDR3 is TGTGCCAGCAGCCCTGACGGGGGCTATGGCTACACCTTC.

This chain uses TRBV9 with TRBJ2-7, with no clear D. Trimming cost V 4 bases and J 5 bases, with 1 base left between them. Germline CDR1 and CDR2: SGDLS and YYNGEE. This CDR3 contains 9 residues. The CDR3 region is CASSNEQYF. CDR3 nucleotides: TGTGCCAGCAGCAACGAGCAGTACTTC.

The rearrangement links TRBV7-3 to TRBJ1-5; D unresolved. With 1 base removed from V and 2 bases from J, the gap between germline ends came to 12 bases. Germline CDR1 and CDR2: SGHTA and FQGTGA. The length of the CDR3 is 16 residues. CDR3 amino acids: CASSLKARRGNQPQHF. In nucleotides, the CDR3 is TGTGCCAGCAGCTTAAAGGCCCGCCGAGGCAATCAGCCCCAGCATTTT.

The chain carries TRBV19 and TRBJ2-3; 10 bases match TRBD2. The CDR3 runs 13 residues. The germline gives CDR1 LNHDA, CDR2 SQIVND (reference sequence). Trimming took 8 bases from V and 1 from J; bases not matched to a gene: 0. Written as DNA, the CDR3 is TGTGCCAGTGGACTAGCGGGCACAGATACGCAGTATTTT. Translating gives CASGLAGTDTQYF.